Included here is one T cell receptor beta chain sequence, with context. This sample was included in a study of OX40 agonist ivuxolimab in advanced cancers. Profiled with immunoSEQ multiplex PCR; TCRdb holds only in-frame clones, not every one. The data contain around 65,000 clones, 80% to 95% of them singletons. V was clipped by 1 base and J by 0 bases, with 1 base between them. CDR1 and CDR2 (germline): SGHVS, FNYEAQ. The CDR3 consists of 13 residues. Sequenced here: CD4+ or CD8+ T cells sorted from blood, sampled in a trial of the OX40 agonist ivuxolimab. This sequence was found in an adult with an advanced solid tumor such as melanoma, head and neck, liver or kidney cancer. This chain connects TRBV7-6 to TRBJ1-5; D uncertain. In nucleotides, the CDR3 is TGTGCCAGCAGCTTAGATAGCAATCAGCCCCAGCATTTT. It codes for CASSLDSNQPQHF.